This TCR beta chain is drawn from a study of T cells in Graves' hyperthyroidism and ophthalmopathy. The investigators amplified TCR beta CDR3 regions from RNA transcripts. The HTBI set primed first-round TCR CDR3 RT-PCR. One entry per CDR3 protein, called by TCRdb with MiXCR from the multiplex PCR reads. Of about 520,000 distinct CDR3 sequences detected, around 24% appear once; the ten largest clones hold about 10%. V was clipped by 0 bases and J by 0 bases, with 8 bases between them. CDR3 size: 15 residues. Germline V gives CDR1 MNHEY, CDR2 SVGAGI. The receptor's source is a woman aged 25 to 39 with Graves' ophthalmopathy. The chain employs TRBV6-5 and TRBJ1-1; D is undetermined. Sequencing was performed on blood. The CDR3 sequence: CASSYSDIMNTEAFF. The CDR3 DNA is TGTGCCAGCAGTTACTCAGACATCATGAACACTGAAGCTTTCTTT.